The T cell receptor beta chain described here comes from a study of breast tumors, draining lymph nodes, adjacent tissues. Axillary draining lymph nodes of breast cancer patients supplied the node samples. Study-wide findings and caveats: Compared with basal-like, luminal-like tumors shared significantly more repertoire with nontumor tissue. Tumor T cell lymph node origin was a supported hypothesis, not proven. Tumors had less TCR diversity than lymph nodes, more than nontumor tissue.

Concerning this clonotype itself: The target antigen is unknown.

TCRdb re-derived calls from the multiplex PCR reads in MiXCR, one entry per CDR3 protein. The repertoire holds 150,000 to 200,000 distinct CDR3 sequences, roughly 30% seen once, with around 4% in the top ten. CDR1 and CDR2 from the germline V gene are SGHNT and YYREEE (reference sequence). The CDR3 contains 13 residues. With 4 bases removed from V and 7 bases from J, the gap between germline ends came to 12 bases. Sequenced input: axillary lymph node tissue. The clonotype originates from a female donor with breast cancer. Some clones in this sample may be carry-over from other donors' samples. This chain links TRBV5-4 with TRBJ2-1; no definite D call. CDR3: CASSPGPPNEQFF. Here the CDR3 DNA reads TGTGCCAGCAGCCCCGGGCCGCCTAATGAGCAGTTCTTC.